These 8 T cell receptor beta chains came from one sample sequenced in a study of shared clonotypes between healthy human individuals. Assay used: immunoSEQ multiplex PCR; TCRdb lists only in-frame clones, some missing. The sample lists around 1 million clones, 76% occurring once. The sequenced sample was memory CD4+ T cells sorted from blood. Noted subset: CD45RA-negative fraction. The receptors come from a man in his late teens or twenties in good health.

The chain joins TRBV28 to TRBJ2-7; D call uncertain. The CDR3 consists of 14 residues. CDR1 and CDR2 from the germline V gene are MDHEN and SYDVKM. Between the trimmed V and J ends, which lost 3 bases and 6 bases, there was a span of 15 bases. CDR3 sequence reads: CASSLVSALGEQYF. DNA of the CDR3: TGTGCCAGCAGTTTGGTCAGCGCCCTGGGCGAGCAGTACTTC. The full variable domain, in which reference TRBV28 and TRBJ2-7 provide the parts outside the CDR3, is DVKVTQSSRYLVKRTGEKVFLECVQDMDHENMFWYRQDPGLGLRLIYFSYDVKMKEKGDIPEGYSVSREKKERFSLILESASTNQTSMYLCASSLVSALGEQYFGPGTRLTVT.

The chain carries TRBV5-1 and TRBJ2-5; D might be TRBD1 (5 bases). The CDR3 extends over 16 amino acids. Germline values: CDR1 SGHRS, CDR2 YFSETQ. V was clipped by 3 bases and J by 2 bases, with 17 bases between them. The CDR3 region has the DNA TGCGCCAGCAGCTCGAGAACAGGAAACGGTCAAGAGACCCAGTACTTC. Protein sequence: CASSSRTGNGQETQYF.

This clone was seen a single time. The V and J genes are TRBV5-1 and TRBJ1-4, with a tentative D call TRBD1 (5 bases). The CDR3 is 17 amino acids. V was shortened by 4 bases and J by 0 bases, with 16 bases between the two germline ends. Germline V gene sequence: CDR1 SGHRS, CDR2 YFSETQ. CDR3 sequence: CASSLRAAGTTNEKLFF. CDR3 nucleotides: TGCGCCAGCAGCCTAAGGGCAGCAGGGACAACTAATGAAAAACTGTTTTTT.

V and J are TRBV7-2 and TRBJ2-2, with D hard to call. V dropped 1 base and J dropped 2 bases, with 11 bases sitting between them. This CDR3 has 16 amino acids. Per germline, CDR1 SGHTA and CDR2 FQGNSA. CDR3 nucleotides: TGTGCCAGCAGCTTAGACCTCGCTCGAAACACCGGGGAGCTGTTTTTT. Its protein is CASSLDLARNTGELFF.

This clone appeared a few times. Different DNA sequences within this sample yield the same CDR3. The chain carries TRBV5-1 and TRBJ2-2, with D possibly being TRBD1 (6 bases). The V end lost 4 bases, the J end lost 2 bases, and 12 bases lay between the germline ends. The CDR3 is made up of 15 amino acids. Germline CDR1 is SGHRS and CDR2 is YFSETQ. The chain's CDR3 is CASSLRTDNTGELFF. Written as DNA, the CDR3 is TGCGCCAGCAGCCTGCGGACAGATAACACCGGGGAGCTGTTTTTT.

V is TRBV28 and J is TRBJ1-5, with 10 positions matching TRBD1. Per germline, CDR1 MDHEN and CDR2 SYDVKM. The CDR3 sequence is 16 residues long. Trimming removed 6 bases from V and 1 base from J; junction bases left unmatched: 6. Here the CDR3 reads CASSRLGQGSNQPQHF. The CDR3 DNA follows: TGTGCCAGCAGCCGCCTGGGACAGGGGAGCAATCAGCCCCAGCATTTT.

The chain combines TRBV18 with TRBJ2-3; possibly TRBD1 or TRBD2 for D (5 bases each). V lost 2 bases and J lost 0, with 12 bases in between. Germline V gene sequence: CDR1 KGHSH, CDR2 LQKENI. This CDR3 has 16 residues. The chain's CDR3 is CASSPWAGGSTDTQYF. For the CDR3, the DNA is TGTGCCAGCTCACCATGGGCTGGGGGAAGCACAGATACGCAGTATTTT. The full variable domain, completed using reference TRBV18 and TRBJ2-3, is NAGVMQNPRHLVRRRGQEARLRCSPMKGHSHVYWYRQLPEEGLKFMVYLQKENIIDESGMPKERFSAEFPKEGPSILRIQQVVRGDSAAYFCASSPWAGGSTDTQYFGPGTRLTVL.

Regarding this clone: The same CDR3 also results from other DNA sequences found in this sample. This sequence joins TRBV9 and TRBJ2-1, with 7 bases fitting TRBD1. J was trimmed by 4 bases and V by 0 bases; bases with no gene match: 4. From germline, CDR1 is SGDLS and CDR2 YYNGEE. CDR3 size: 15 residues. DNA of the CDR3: TGTGCCAGCAGCGTAGCAGGACAGGAATACAATGAGCAGTTCTTC. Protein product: CASSVAGQEYNEQFF.